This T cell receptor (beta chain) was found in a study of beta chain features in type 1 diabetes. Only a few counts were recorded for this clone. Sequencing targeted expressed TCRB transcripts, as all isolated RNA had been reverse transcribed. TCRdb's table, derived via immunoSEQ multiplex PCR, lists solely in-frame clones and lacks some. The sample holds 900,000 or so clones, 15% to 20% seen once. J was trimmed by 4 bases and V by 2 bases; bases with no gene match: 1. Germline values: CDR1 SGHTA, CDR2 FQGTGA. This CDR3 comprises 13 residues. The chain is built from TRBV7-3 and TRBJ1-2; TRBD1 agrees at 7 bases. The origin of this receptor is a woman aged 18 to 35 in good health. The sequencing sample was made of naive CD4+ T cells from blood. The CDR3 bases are TGTGCCAGCAGCTTAGGGGACAGCTATGGCTACACCTTC. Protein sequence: CASSLGDSYGYTF.